What follows describes a single T cell receptor beta chain. Following a re-call of the 5' RACE reads, TCRdb has one entry per CDR3 protein and lacks DNA. Reported are roughly 450,000 distinct CDR3 sequences; the ten largest clones contain 1.4%. The data are from a study of T cells expressing NK-cell markers. The CDR3 length is 11 residues. Germline V gene lookup returns CDR1 SGHAT and CDR2 FQNNGV. The chain uses TRBV11-2 and TRBJ1-1. The sequencing input was blood T cells: a sorted CD56 or NKG2C T cell subset, CD4+ or CD8+ T cells, or bulk PBMC T cells (not recorded which). The source is a woman aged 50 to 65 in good health. CDR3 protein: CASSSDTEAFF.